Given below is one TCR beta chain in context. Its antigen is unknown. No much larger clonotype is one base removed from it; base qualities were not supplied. This entry comes from a study of sequential checkpoint blockade in melanoma (dated by TCRdb to 2018 to 2020). In the study overall: In a 1:1 randomization, patients received either first-line nivolumab then ipilimumab (arm A) or ipilimumab then nivolumab (arm B). Maintenance nivolumab came after each of the two trial sequences. Overall study results and their limits: Validation of the response-prediction model combining TCR metrics and mutation burden is needed in larger, independent patient cohorts.

TCRbeta CDR3 regions were immunosequenced from genomic DNA with the immunoSEQ Assay. Genomic DNA was amplified by bias-controlled multiplex PCR before high-throughput sequencing. As for the original processing: To quantify the absolute abundance of each unique TCRbeta CDR3 region, the sequences were collapsed and filtered. Clonality, defined as 1 minus Pielou's evenness, was calculated using only productive rearrangements. Clones with significantly greater frequencies in on-treatment versus baseline samples were identified using a previously published method. In TCRdb, the immuneACCESS table is reduced to in-frame sequences with V and J assigned. These tables do not hold every clone; where another copy was compared, an unresolved V gene accounts for under half, and the others remain unexplained. The V and J calls and clone size are taken from that table; D and trimming were inferred from the DNA. This sample gives about 9,100 clones in total; about 75% of them show up just once. Under 20% of the sample is held by the ten biggest clonotypes.

The label giving this sample's treatment or condition can be read as: randomized to nivolumab then ipilimumab (arm A) or the reverse (arm B). None of the trial patients had been given prior DNA-damaging chemotherapy. A FACS Aria II flow cytometer was used to sort live CD3+CD8+ cells that were negative for CD19 and CD56 from thawed PBMCs. The samples were obtained from melanoma patients enrolled in CheckMate 064, an open-label, randomized phase II trial testing sequential checkpoint blockade. Peripheral blood mononuclear cells were obtained through leukapheresis, purified using Ficoll-Paque, and frozen in human serum containing roughly 10% DMSO. Immediately after sorting, the purity of the sorted blood CD3+CD8+ cells was confirmed to be >95%, and DNA was then extracted. Unmatched junction bases come to 4, with V trimmed by 4 bases and J by 1 base. According to the germline V gene (reference sequence), CDR1 reads SGHKS and CDR2 reads YYEKEE. Including cysteine and phenylalanine, the CDR3 has 15 amino acids. Only the CDR3 DNA is retained, 45 bases long and in frame from the first base.

Recombination joined TRBV5-5 with TRBJ2-2; 7 central nucleotides agree with TRBD1. The starting material was CD8+ T cells sorted from blood (inferred from file names), obtained from a patient given nivolumab and ipilimumab in sequence. The clonotype originates from a human donor with melanoma. The sequence in DNA is TGTGCCAGCAGCCCGGGACAGCTGAACACCGGGGAGCTGTTTTTT. Its product reads: CASSPGQLNTGELFF.